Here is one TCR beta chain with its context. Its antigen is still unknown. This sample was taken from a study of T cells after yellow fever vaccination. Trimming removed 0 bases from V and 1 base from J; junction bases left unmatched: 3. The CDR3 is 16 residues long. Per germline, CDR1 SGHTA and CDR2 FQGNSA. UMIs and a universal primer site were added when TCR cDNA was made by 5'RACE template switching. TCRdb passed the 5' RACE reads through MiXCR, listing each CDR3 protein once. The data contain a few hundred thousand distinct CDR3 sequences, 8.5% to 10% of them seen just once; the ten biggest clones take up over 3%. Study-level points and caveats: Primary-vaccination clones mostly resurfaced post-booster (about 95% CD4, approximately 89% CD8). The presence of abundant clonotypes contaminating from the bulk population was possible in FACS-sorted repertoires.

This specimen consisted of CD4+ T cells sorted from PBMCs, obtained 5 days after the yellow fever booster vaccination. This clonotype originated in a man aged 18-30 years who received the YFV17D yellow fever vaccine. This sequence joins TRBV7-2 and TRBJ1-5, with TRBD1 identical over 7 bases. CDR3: CASSLATGQSNQPQHF. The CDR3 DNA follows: TGTGCCAGCAGCTTAGCCACGGGACAGAGCAATCAGCCCCAGCATTTT. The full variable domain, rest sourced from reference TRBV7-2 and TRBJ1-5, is GAGVSQSPSNKVTEKGKDVELRCDPISGHTALYWYRQSLGQGLEFLIYFQGNSAPDKSGLPSDRFSAERTGGSVSTLTIQRTQQEDSAVYLCASSLATGQSNQPQHFGDGTRLSIL.